The present entry profiles one T cell receptor (beta chain) with its context. The antigen remains unidentified. The entry originates in a study of cytomegalovirus exposure and HLA in healthy donors. At the level of the study: HLA-typed donors were the source of some 80 million unique TCRs, which an early data release held. Overall study findings and caveats: Across HLA loci, a later analysis found differing TCR association rates, with DRB1 most and HLA-C fewest. Common viral pathogens were later found to be apparently linked to several of the most significant clusters.

CDR3 size: 14 residues. The V and J ends lost 0 bases and 7 bases respectively, with 10 bases between them. Germline CDR1 LGHNA, CDR2 YSLEER. A multiplex PCR was run with 60 Vbeta primers and 13 Jbeta primers. TCRdb's copy holds only in-frame clones and misses some; the assay was immunoSEQ multiplex PCR. The sample includes some 100,000 clones, about two thirds of them seen just once. The receptor was derived from a woman aged 25-40 years in good health and CMV-seropositive. The rearrangement links TRBV4-3 to TRBJ2-1, with a weak D call TRBD2 (6 bases). The material sequenced was PBMCs. The chain's CDR3 is CASSQELAGNEQFF. CDR3 DNA sequence: TGCGCCAGCAGCCAAGAACTAGCTGGTAATGAGCAGTTCTTC.